This section outlines one TCR beta chain sequence together with its context. No antigen is known for it. Per-base qualities were not stored, and no clone one base away is much larger. Counted from cysteine to phenylalanine, this CDR3 has 14 amino acids. Only the CDR3 portion is preserved as DNA: 42 bases, with reading frame beginning at the first base. At the junction V is shortened by 3 bases and J by 4 bases, with 14 bases in between. The germline V gene (reference sequence) sets CDR1 to GTSNPN and CDR2 to SVGIG. The data stem from a study of OX40 agonist ivuxolimab in advanced cancers. Study-wide context: Ivuxolimab, which targeted the costimulatory receptor OX40 (CD134), was an agonistic, fully human IgG2 monoclonal antibody. Intravenous ivuxolimab was administered to patients every 2 weeks at six dose levels: 0.01, 0.1, 0.3, 1.5, 3 and 10 mg/kg. Of the approximately 50 dose-escalation patients, hepatocellular carcinoma was present in about 19, melanoma in roughly 15, renal cell carcinoma in 9 and head and neck cancer in 9. A male proportion of approximately 83% and a mean age of 60 years, ranging from 23 to 79, were recorded for the dose-escalation cohort. Prior anti-PD-1, anti-PD-L1 or anti-CTLA-4 therapy was permitted, and checkpoint inhibitors had been received by roughly two fifths of dose-escalation patients. Partial responses occurred in three dose-escalation patients, of whom one had hepatocellular carcinoma and two had cutaneous melanoma. The point of sequencing TCRbeta in the periphery was to test whether ivuxolimab changed TCR sequence diversity and drove clonal T-cell expansion. The monotherapy dose-escalation portion (N of about 50 patients) of the phase I ivuxolimab trial is reported in the paper. The paper as a whole reports these results and caveats: Low levels of normalized T-cell clonal expansion were also seen in some patients who did not respond. The antigen specificity of the clonally expanded peripheral T cells was not determined. In partial responders in the 0.1-3.0 mg/kg groups, normalized peripheral clonal expansion was found to be among the lowest, especially among CD8+ T cells. At doses of 0.1 to 3.0 mg/kg, clonal expansion of both CD4+ and CD8+ T cells in blood was seen between baseline and week 6. On average, CD8+ T cells showed more expanded clones than CD4+ T cells after ivuxolimab.

For sequencing of the TCRbeta CDR3 region, genomic DNA was extracted from the sorted cells. The immunoSEQ Assay was used to sequence the TCRbeta CDR3 regions. TCRdb holds this immuneACCESS table with in-frame rearrangements only. Some clones are missing; in checked studies, unresolved V genes explain under half, and the rest has no known cause. This sample has 100,000 to 120,000 clones in its table, and approximately 90% of those were observed once. The ten largest clones capture 0.66% of the sample. The trial excluded patients who had a history of autoimmune disease or were on systemic immunosuppression. Peripheral blood for TCR sequencing was collected from all dose cohorts at baseline, on cycle 4 day 1, and on cycle 7 day 1. The samples were drawn from a first-in-human, open-label, multicenter phase I dose-escalation trial of ivuxolimab. Adults with locally advanced or metastatic melanoma, renal cell carcinoma, hepatocellular carcinoma or head and neck squamous cell carcinoma were enrolled in the trial. CD4+ and CD8+ T cells were sorted separately from peripheral blood before TCR sequencing.

This chain is built from TRBV30 and TRBJ2-3, with TRBD1 perhaps the D gene, on 5 matching bases. The sequence came from an adult with an advanced solid tumor such as melanoma, head and neck, liver or kidney cancer. Here the sequenced sample was CD4+ or CD8+ T cells sorted from blood, taken in a trial of the OX40 agonist ivuxolimab. This receptor carries the CDR3 CAWSAGFRADTQYF. The DNA reads TGTGCCTGGAGCGCAGGGTTTCGGGCAGATACGCAGTATTTT.